This T cell receptor (beta chain) was captured in a study of neurological immune-mediated disorders. General study findings and limits: TCR-beta repertoires seemed private in all groups, with no expanded CDR3 amino acid sequences shared.

The V and J ends lost 1 base and 7 bases respectively, with 4 bases between them. The CDR3 loop spans 11 amino acids. A 10-nucleotide random UMI tagged transcripts in template-switch 5'RACE cDNA synthesis. Every sequencing run produced over 160 million TCR-beta sequences, and the sequences from any one run covered 15-18 subjects. Using its own MiXCR run on the 5' RACE reads, TCRdb lists one record per CDR3 protein. The sample lists around 130,000 distinct CDR3 sequences, roughly 3.4% seen once, with about 1.2% in the top ten. Ten or more counts support this clonotype. Its antigen is unknown. This receptor was obtained from a woman between 25 and 40 years old with multiple sclerosis. The V call is TRBV12-3 or TRBV12-4, the J call TRBJ2-5, with unresolved D. Sequencing was performed on PBMCs. CDR3 coding DNA: TGTGCCAGCAGTTTAGGGAGGACCCAGTACTTC. It encodes CASSLGRTQYF.